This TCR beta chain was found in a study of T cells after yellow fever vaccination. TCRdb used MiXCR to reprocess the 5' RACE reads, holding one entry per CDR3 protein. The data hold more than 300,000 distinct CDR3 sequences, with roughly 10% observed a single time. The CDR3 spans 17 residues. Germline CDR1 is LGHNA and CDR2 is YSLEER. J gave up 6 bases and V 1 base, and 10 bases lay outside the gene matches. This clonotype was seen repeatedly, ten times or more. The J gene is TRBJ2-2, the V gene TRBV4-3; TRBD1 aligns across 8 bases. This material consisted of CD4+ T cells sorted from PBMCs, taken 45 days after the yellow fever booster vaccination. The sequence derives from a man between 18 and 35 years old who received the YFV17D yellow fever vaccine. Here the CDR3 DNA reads TGCGCCAGCAGCCAAGCCGTCTGGGGACAGGATGCCGGGGAGCTGTTTTTT. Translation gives CASSQAVWGQDAGELFF.